This T cell receptor beta chain derives from a study of blood T cell repertoires in COVID-19. Study summary: Material from acute and convalescent COVID-19 was sourced from the United States, Italy and Spain. PBMCs, B-cell-depleted T cells, or T cells were the source of the cDNA or gDNA that made up the material.

As processed by the authors: By means of reference gene primer amplification, nucleated cell counts were estimated. Profiling relied on immunoSEQ multiplex PCR, and the TCRdb table lists in-frame clones only, not all of them. V and J calls and clone size come straight from that table; D and trimming were deduced from the DNA. The table lists 150,000 to 200,000 clones, 65% to 85% of them singletons, with 8% to 9.5% in the top ten. Germline assignment: CDR1 KGHSH and CDR2 LQKENI. The CDR3 contains 14 residues. V shed 3 bases and J 4 bases; nucleotides not matched to a gene: 1. The chain couples TRBV18 to TRBJ1-3, with 9 nucleotides matching TRBD1. Sample: peripheral blood. The receptor comes from a woman older than 75 with active or convalescent COVID-19. The DNA of the CDR3 is TGTGCCAGCTCACCTGGGACAGGGGGAAACACCATATATTTT. Its translation is CASSPGTGGNTIYF.